A selection of T cell receptor beta chains follows, all from one sample in a study of blood T cell repertoires in COVID-19. Profiled with immunoSEQ multiplex PCR; TCRdb holds only in-frame clones, not every one. The table records roughly 9,000 clones, about 90% of them present only once. Sequenced sample: peripheral blood. The receptors originated from a human donor in a cohort sampled during active COVID-19. CDR3s include the opening cysteine and the closing phenylalanine or tryptophan.

j_call,v_call,cdr3_length,cdr3_aa
TRBJ1-5,TRBV11-3,16,CASSPPGPGIDQPQHF
TRBJ2-3,TRBV6-5,11,CASSHTDTQYF
TRBJ1-2,TRBV27,17,CASSFHGRGQGPYGYTF
TRBJ1-6,TRBV18,15,CASSLWTKNGSPLHF
TRBJ2-3,TRBV7-9,15,CASSSSGRSTDTQYF
TRBJ2-5,TRBV30,13,CAWSPGREETQYF
TRBJ2-5,TRBV5-4,18,CASSLPLAGGPFQETQYF
TRBJ2-3,TRBV23-1,16,CASSQGTSGRPDTQYF
TRBJ2-5,TRBV29-1,14,CSVDRTGNQETQYF
TRBJ2-3,TRBV19,14,CASSILPEGGTQYF
TRBJ2-7,TRBV7-9,15,CASSLTRVLSYEQYF
TRBJ1-5,TRBV10-2,18,CASSESGVGRARNQPQHF
TRBJ2-7,TRBV12-3/TRBV12-4,12,CASSPDASGRHF
TRBJ2-4,TRBV28,22,CASSLEAHPVSGTGIAKNIQYF
TRBJ1-1,TRBV18,12,CASSLSLPRAFF
TRBJ2-3,TRBV30,15,CAWSRAGGSTDTQYF
TRBJ2-3,TRBV6-4,15,CASRTSGSPTDTQYF
TRBJ2-4,TRBV19,16,CASSLKRQIAKNIQYF
TRBJ1-5,TRBV7-8,15,CASSPTPWSNQPQHF
TRBJ1-1,TRBV19,16,CASSRLTGAKNTEAFF
TRBJ1-1,TRBV7-9,14,CASSLGWQNTEAFF
TRBJ2-2,TRBV7-9,16,CASSLGASGGTGELFF
TRBJ2-5,TRBV6-5,14,CASSYRRGQETQYF
TRBJ2-3,TRBV10-1,14,CASQDRGPTDTQYF
TRBJ2-2,TRBV30,15,CAWRATGVNTGELFF
TRBJ2-3,TRBV11-2,14,CASSLGQVTDTQYF
TRBJ2-3,TRBV7-6,15,CASSLEASGTDTQYF
TRBJ2-7,TRBV13,13,CASSLGTGYEQYF
TRBJ1-1,TRBV5-1,15,CASTALGQRNTEAFF
TRBJ1-4,TRBV27,13,CASSRPTGGKLFF
TRBJ2-5,TRBV11-3,15,CASSPVAGAQETQYF
TRBJ2-1,TRBV5-4,14,CASKTQGSYNEQFF
TRBJ1-5,TRBV28,13,CASSLRGYQPQHF
TRBJ1-2,TRBV11-2,17,CASSAPGTSGSRYGYTF
TRBJ1-4,TRBV20-1,11,CSATRDEKLFF
TRBJ1-2,TRBV7-8,17,CASSRRDRSLINYGYTF
TRBJ1-5,TRBV20-1,13,CSASGTPGQPQHF
TRBJ2-5,TRBV13,16,CASSPRTSGSWETQYF
TRBJ2-2,TRBV4-1,15,CASSQTDRVTGELFF
TRBJ1-5,TRBV2,15,CASSGQGISNQPQHF
TRBJ2-7,TRBV5-1,14,CASSRGQGIYEQYF
TRBJ2-1,TRBV6-6,12,CASRQGANEQFF
TRBJ2-2,TRBV29-1,14,CSVEGLADTGELFF
TRBJ1-4,TRBV5-1,15,CASSDLTGANEKLFF
TRBJ2-7,TRBV18,15,CASSYPGGRSYEQYF
TRBJ2-7,TRBV27,13,CASRTTGAYEQYF
TRBJ2-7,TRBV11-2,13,CASSFLAGDEQYF
TRBJ2-5,TRBV24-1,14,CATSDFPSQETQYF
TRBJ2-3,TRBV30,11,CAWDRAYTQYF
TRBJ1-1,TRBV11-2,12,CASSQGTGEAFF
TRBJ2-5,TRBV11-3,14,CASSLGSRQETQYF
TRBJ2-5,TRBV10-2,11,CASSEMTSQYF
TRBJ2-2,TRBV12-3/TRBV12-4,13,CASRLPNTGELFF
TRBJ1-3,TRBV5-1,16,CASSPGQGPPWDTIYF
TRBJ2-7,TRBV11-1,12,CASSLVGDEQYF
TRBJ2-1,TRBV5-6,14,CASSFGLAGVEQFF